These 32 T cell receptor beta chains came from one sample sequenced in a study of blood T cell repertoires in COVID-19. Profiled with immunoSEQ multiplex PCR; TCRdb holds only in-frame clones, not every one. The repertoire includes more than 200,000 clones, about 85% of them detected once, and more than 1.5% sits in the top ten. The sample consisted of peripheral blood. The receptors were sampled from a man in his 70s with acute or convalescent COVID-19.

This chain uses TRBV6-5 with TRBJ1-3, with a weak D call TRBD1 (5 bases). The V end was cut by 7 bases, the J end by 1 base, with 11 bases between. The CDR3 length is 14 residues. Per germline, CDR1 MNHEY and CDR2 SVGAGI. The CDR3 DNA sequence: TGTGCCAGCATGGGGCCCGGGTCTGGAAACACCATATATTTT. It yields the protein CASMGPGSGNTIYF.

In regard to this clone: A junction boundary mismatches the germline segment, possibly from a read error. V is TRBV7-7 and J is TRBJ2-5, with a possible D match to TRBD1 (8 bases). From germline, CDR1 is SSHAT and CDR2 FNYEAQ (reference sequence). The CDR3 length is 18 residues. CDR3 sequence (DNA): TGTGCTAGCAGCTTCGGTGTAGGAACAGGGGGGGACCAAGAGACCCAGTACTTC. Encoded protein: CASSFGVGTGGDQETQYF.

The rearrangement links TRBV11-2 to TRBJ2-4; possibly TRBD2 for D (5 bases). CDR1 and CDR2 from the germline V gene are SGHAT and FQNNGV. CDR3 size: 15 residues. V lost 0 bases and J 8 bases, leaving 14 bases between the germline ends. The CDR3 loop reads CASSLEEGRIYIQYF. DNA of the CDR3: TGTGCCAGCAGCTTAGAAGAGGGCAGGATATACATTCAGTACTTC.

This sequence joins TRBV28 and TRBJ1-3; possible D gene TRBD1, 6 bases. Trimming took 5 bases from V and 0 from J, leaving 14 bases between them. This CDR3 comprises 16 residues. The germline gives CDR1 MDHEN, CDR2 SYDVKM. DNA for the CDR3: TGTGCCAGCAGTCGACAGGTATCCCGCTCTGGAAACACCATATATTTT. Protein sequence: CASSRQVSRSGNTIYF.

The chain links TRBV28 to TRBJ1-2; 7 bases match TRBD1. V trimming: 6 bases; J trimming: 4 bases; junction bases outside the gene matches: 2. Germline V gives CDR1 MDHEN, CDR2 SYDVKM. This CDR3 has 12 residues. The CDR3 sequence: CASSTGAYGYTF. The DNA for the CDR3 is TGTGCCAGCAGCACAGGGGCCTATGGCTACACCTTC.

This sequence joins TRBV5-1 and TRBJ2-5, with D tentatively TRBD2 (5 bases). Germline loops: CDR1 SGHRS, CDR2 YFSETQ. This CDR3 comprises 15 residues. Trimming left V 0 bases short and J 1 base short, with 10 bases between. CDR3 residues: CASSLDGNRQETQYF. The CDR3 DNA reads TGCGCCAGCAGCTTGGACGGGAACCGCCAAGAGACCCAGTACTTC.

The gene calls are TRBV5-1 and TRBJ2-1, with D unclear. The CDR3 has 17 residues. Trimming stripped 6 bases from V and 1 base from J, with 20 bases between. Germline V lookup: CDR1 SGHRS, CDR2 YFSETQ. This CDR3 reads CASTYTQRILSYNEQFF. CDR3 nucleotide sequence: TGCGCCAGCACCTACACCCAGAGAATACTATCCTACAATGAGCAGTTCTTC.

J is TRBJ1-5 and V is TRBV9; 11 bases fit TRBD1. This CDR3 region has 15 residues. Germline CDR1 is SGDLS and CDR2 is YYNGEE. V was pared by 4 bases and J by 6 bases, with 6 bases of the junction left unmatched. CDR3 amino acids: CASSPGTGGFQPQHF. For the CDR3, the DNA is TGTGCCAGCAGCCCCGGGACAGGGGGGTTTCAGCCCCAGCATTTT.

The table lists this clone with a count of one. The chain employs TRBV27 and TRBJ1-1; 8 bases agree with TRBD1. V dropped 0 bases and J dropped 5; count of bases not matched to a gene: 8. The CDR3 length is 16 residues. Germline V gene lookup returns CDR1 MNHEY and CDR2 SMNVEV (reference sequence). The CDR3 nucleotides read TGTGCCAGCAGTTTATCACAGACAGGGGTTAGGACTGAAGCTTTCTTT. This translates into CASSLSQTGVRTEAFF.

Comments on this clone: This sample includes further DNA sequences coding for the same CDR3. V and J are TRBV12-3 or TRBV12-4 and TRBJ1-5; D ambiguous. V lost 5 bases and J lost 2, with 7 bases in between. This CDR3 has 13 amino acids. The CDR3 here is CASSLKRNQPQHF. DNA of the CDR3: TGTGCCAGCAGTCTAAAACGCAATCAGCCCCAGCATTTT.

The rearrangement joins TRBV3-1 (or the pseudogene TRBV3-2) to TRBJ2-7; 7 positions match TRBD1. This CDR3 spans 16 amino acids. Germline CDR1 reads LGHDT; CDR2 reads YNNKEL (reference sequence). V lost 1 base to trimming and J lost 4 bases; unmatched junction nucleotides: 10. In DNA, the CDR3 is TGTGCCAGCAGCCAAGTAGGGCGGAAGGGGGCTTACGAGCAGTACTTC. It specifies CASSQVGRKGAYEQYF.

The chain joins TRBV7-9 to TRBJ1-3; D possibly corresponds to TRBD1 (6 bases). V was shortened by 3 bases and J by 4 bases, with 19 bases between the two germline ends. The CDR3 extends over 17 amino acids. The germline CDR1 and CDR2 sequences are SEHNR and FQNEAQ (reference sequence). The DNA for the CDR3 is TGTGCCAGCAGCTTGTCCACAGGGTTTTATCTAGGAAACACCATATATTTT. This translates into CASSLSTGFYLGNTIYF.

This chain joins TRBV6-5 and TRBJ1-1; 8 nucleotides line up with TRBD1. J lost 4 bases, V lost 10 bases, and 8 bases had no gene match. The CDR3 is made up of 13 amino acids. Germline values: CDR1 MNHEY, CDR2 SVGAGI. The CDR3: CATRTGRGTEAFF. In DNA form, the CDR3 reads TGTGCCACACGGACAGGGAGGGGCACTGAAGCTTTCTTT.

CDR3 loop: CASSQDRHRTDYGYTF. Here the CDR3 DNA reads TGCGCCAGCAGCCAAGACCGGCACCGGACAGACTATGGCTACACCTTC. V gene TRBV4-1 combines with J gene TRBJ1-2; tentatively, D is TRBD1 (6 bases). CDR3 length: 16 residues. V gave up 0 bases and J gave up 3 bases, with 14 bases separating them. The germline V gene has CDR1 MGHRA and CDR2 YSYEKL.

In its sample, this clone was seen once. The V and J genes are TRBV19 and TRBJ1-6; 8 positions agree with TRBD1. The V and J ends lost 7 bases and 12 bases, in that order; junction bases with no gene match: 11. The germline gives CDR1 LNHDA, CDR2 SQIVND (reference sequence). The CDR3 has 14 amino acids. CDR3 loop: CASKDQGAIGPLHF. The CDR3 DNA reads TGTGCCAGTAAGGACCAGGGGGCGATCGGACCCCTCCACTTT.

The gene calls are TRBV7-9 and TRBJ2-1; D is perhaps TRBD1 (5 bases). The CDR3 spans 13 residues. Germline-derived CDR1 and CDR2 are SEHNR and FQNEAQ (reference sequence). Trimming took off 2 bases at V and 9 bases at J, with 11 bases between the two ends. CDR3 loop: CASSLPGRGEQFF. CDR3 bases: TGTGCCAGCAGCTTACCGGGTAGGGGTGAGCAGTTCTTC.

CDR3 protein: CASSYSSRADNYGYTF. In DNA, the CDR3 is TGTGCCAGCAGTTACTCGAGCAGGGCAGATAACTATGGCTACACCTTC. The chain is built from TRBV6-2 or TRBV6-3 and TRBJ1-2; D perhaps matches TRBD1 (5 bases). This CDR3 is 16 amino acids long. Germline V gene sequence: CDR1 MNHEY, CDR2 SVGEGT. Between the trimmed V and J ends, which lost 0 bases and 1 base, there was a span of 12 bases.

The chain joins TRBV3-1 (or the pseudogene TRBV3-2) to TRBJ1-4; 9 bases map to TRBD1. CDR1 and CDR2 from the germline V gene are LGHDT and YNNKEL (reference sequence). The CDR3 has 15 residues. J gave up 8 bases and V 5 bases, and 9 bases lay outside the gene matches. The chain's CDR3 is CASSSTGTGREKLFF. In DNA form, the CDR3 reads TGTGCCAGCAGCTCGACCGGGACAGGGAGGGAAAAACTGTTTTTT.

This chain connects TRBV18 to TRBJ2-5, with 9 bases aligning to TRBD1. Trimming removed 1 base from V and 10 bases from J; junction bases left unmatched: 10. Per the germline V gene, CDR1 is KGHSH and CDR2 is LQKENI. CDR3 length: 15 amino acids. The CDR3 DNA is TGTGCCAGCTCACCACTATTGCCGGGACAGGGTGACCAGTACTTC. Protein product: CASSPLLPGQGDQYF.

The rearrangement joins TRBV12-5 to TRBJ1-5; 9 nucleotides align to TRBD1. Trimming at V came to 5 bases and at J to 3 bases, leaving 8 bases not matched to a gene. Germline CDR1 and CDR2: LGHNT and FRNRAP. The CDR3 spans 16 residues. CDR3 coding DNA: TGTGCTAGTGGTCCCCGGGACAGGGTGAACAATCAGCCCCAGCATTTT. Its translation: CASGPRDRVNNQPQHF.

There are a few counts of this clone. The chain has TRBV29-1 and TRBJ1-4; 9 bases are shared with TRBD1. V shed 6 bases, J shed 8 bases, and the junction held 10 bases outside the gene matches. CDR1 and CDR2 (germline): SQVTM, ANQGSEA. This CDR3 contains 14 residues. The DNA for the CDR3 is TGCAGCGTCCGCCCGGGACAGGGTCCCGAAAAACTGTTTTTT. The encoded protein is CSVRPGQGPEKLFF.

This chain joins TRBV19 and TRBJ2-2; 12 positions agree with TRBD2. The germline V gene encodes CDR1 LNHDA and CDR2 SQIVND (reference sequence). With 8 bases clipped from V and 4 bases from J, the junction kept 2 bases outside the gene matches. The CDR3 totals 14 residues. Here the CDR3 reads CASSGLAGTGELFF. CDR3 in DNA: TGTGCCAGTTCGGGACTAGCGGGCACCGGGGAGCTGTTTTTT.

The chain carries TRBV15 and TRBJ1-2, with unresolved D. This CDR3 comprises 15 residues. Per germline, CDR1 LNHNV and CDR2 YYDKDF (reference sequence). Trimming removed 1 base at V and 0 bases at J, with 9 bases between. CDR3 DNA sequence: TGTGCCACCAGCAGAGTTCGGGAGACTAACTATGGCTACACCTTC. Translated, it gives CATSRVRETNYGYTF.

This chain connects TRBV9 to TRBJ1-6; 10 bases line up with TRBD1. CDR1 and CDR2 (germline): SGDLS, YYNGEE. The CDR3 runs 15 residues. J was trimmed by 10 bases and V by 0 bases; bases with no gene match: 4. CDR3 region: CASSVGTGGTSPLHF. The CDR3 nucleotides read TGTGCCAGCAGCGTAGGGACAGGGGGTACATCACCCCTCCACTTT.

The V and J genes are TRBV21-1 and TRBJ2-7; the table calls TRBD2, which could not be checked here. TRBV21-1 is labeled a pseudogene. The CDR3 is 16 amino acids. The CDR3 bases are TGTGCCAGCAGCAAATTTACTAGCGGAACTGCCTACGAGCAGTACTTC. Protein: CASSKFTSGTAYEQYF.

The table lists this clone with a count of one. This chain uses TRBV14 with TRBJ1-6; D is unclear. CDR3 length: 16 amino acids. Germline loops: CDR1 SGHDN, CDR2 FVKESK. Between the trimmed V and J ends, which lost 5 bases and 9 bases, there was a span of 20 bases. This CDR3 is CASSTAGVSLGSPLHF. CDR3 nucleotides: TGTGCCAGCAGCACCGCGGGAGTTTCTCTTGGTTCACCCCTCCACTTT.

The chain recombines TRBV11-1 with TRBJ2-7, with 7 bases matching TRBD1. The V and J ends lost 2 bases and 2 bases, in that order; junction bases with no gene match: 9. The CDR3 has 16 amino acids. The germline gives CDR1 SGHAT, CDR2 FQDESV (reference sequence). In DNA, the CDR3 is TGTGCCAGCAGCTTACGGTCCACAGGGGTTACCTACGAGCAGTACTTC. As protein: CASSLRSTGVTYEQYF.

V gene TRBV5-6 combines with J gene TRBJ1-2; the D gene is possibly TRBD1 (5 bases). CDR3 length: 15 residues. V lost 2 bases, J lost 0 bases, and 11 bases lay in between. Germline CDR1 is SGHDT and CDR2 is YYEEEE. CDR3 amino acids: CASSLWQGANYGYTF. For the CDR3, the DNA is TGTGCCAGCAGCTTATGGCAGGGCGCTAACTATGGCTACACCTTC.

The V and J genes are TRBV6-1 and TRBJ2-7, with D maybe TRBD1 (5 bases). Trimming removed 2 bases at V and 4 bases at J, with 9 bases between. Germline V gene sequence: CDR1 MNHNS, CDR2 SASEGT. CDR3 size: 13 residues. DNA of the CDR3: TGTGCCAGCAGTGAAAACAGGCGGTACGAGCAGTACTTC. It codes for CASSENRRYEQYF.

The chain combines TRBV19 with TRBJ1-2; a weak D match, TRBD1 (5 bases). V dropped 7 bases and J dropped 6 bases, with 15 bases sitting between them. This CDR3 region has 13 residues. CDR1 is LNHDA and CDR2 is SQIVND in the germline V gene (reference sequence). The CDR3 is CASKGNLIHGYTF. In nucleotides, the CDR3 is TGTGCCAGTAAGGGGAACCTTATTCATGGCTACACCTTC.

The V gene is TRBV28, the J gene TRBJ1-2, with TRBD1 matching over 7 bases. The V segment lost 6 bases and the J segment 6 bases; nucleotides outside the gene matches: 4. The CDR3 has 12 residues. CDR1 and CDR2 (germline): MDHEN, SYDVKM. CDR3 region: CASRTTGDGYTF. CDR3 DNA: TGTGCCAGCAGGACTACAGGGGATGGCTACACCTTC.

This sequence joins TRBV6-1 and TRBJ1-5; unclear D gene. Germline CDR1 reads MNHNS; CDR2 reads SASEGT. V lost 1 base, J lost 1 base, and 8 bases lay in between. This CDR3 region has 15 residues. The CDR3 spells CASSEGGQSNQPQHF. CDR3 bases: TGTGCCAGCAGTGAAGGTGGGCAGAGCAATCAGCCCCAGCATTTT.